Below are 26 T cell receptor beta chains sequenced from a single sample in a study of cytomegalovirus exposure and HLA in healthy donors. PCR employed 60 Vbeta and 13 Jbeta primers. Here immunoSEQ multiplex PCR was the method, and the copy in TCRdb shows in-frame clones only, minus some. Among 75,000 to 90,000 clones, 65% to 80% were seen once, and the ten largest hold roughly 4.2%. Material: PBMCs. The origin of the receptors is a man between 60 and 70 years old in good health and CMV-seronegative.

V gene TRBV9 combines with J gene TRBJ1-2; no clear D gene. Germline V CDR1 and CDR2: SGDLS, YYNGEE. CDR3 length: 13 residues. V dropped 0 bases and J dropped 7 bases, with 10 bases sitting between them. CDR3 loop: CASSVDQAGGYTF. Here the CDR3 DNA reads TGTGCCAGCAGCGTAGATCAGGCGGGTGGCTACACCTTC.

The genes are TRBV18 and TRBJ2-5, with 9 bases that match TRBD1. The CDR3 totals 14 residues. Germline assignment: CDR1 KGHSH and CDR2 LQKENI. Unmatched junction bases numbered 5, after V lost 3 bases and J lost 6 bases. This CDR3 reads CASSPGTGKKTQYF. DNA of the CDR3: TGTGCCAGCTCACCCGGGACAGGGAAAAAGACCCAGTACTTC.

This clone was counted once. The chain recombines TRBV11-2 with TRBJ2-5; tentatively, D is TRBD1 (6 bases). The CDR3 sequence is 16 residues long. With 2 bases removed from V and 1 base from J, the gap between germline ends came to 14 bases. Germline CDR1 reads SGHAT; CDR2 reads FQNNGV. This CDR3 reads CASSLRAGAFQETQYF. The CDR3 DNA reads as TGTGCCAGCAGCTTAAGGGCAGGGGCCTTCCAAGAGACCCAGTACTTC.

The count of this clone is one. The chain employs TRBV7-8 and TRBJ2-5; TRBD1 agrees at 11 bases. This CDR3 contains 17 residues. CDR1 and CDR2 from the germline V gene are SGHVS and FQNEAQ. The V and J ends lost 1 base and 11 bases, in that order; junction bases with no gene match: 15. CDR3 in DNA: TGTGCCAGCAGCTTAGGGATTTATCCGGACAGGGGGCGAGAGCAGTACTTC. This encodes CASSLGIYPDRGREQYF.

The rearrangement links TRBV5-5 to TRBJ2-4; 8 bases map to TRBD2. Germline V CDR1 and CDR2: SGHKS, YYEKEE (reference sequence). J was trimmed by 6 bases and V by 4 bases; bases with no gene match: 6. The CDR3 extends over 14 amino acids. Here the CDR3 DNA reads TGTGCCAGCAGCACCGGGGGGGCCGGAAACATTCAGTACTTC. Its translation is CASSTGGAGNIQYF. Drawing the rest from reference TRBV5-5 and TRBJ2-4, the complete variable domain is DAGVTQSPTHLIKTRGQQVTLRCSPISGHKSVSWYQQVLGQGPQFIFQYYEKEERGRGNFPDRFSARQFPNYSSELNVNALLLGDSALYLCASSTGGAGNIQYFGAGTRLSVL.

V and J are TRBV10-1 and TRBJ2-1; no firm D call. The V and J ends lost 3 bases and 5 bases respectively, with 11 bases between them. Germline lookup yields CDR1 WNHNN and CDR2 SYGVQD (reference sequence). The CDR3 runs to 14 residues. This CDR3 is CASSEGGVDNEQFF. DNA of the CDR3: TGCGCCAGCAGTGAAGGCGGAGTGGACAATGAGCAGTTCTTC.

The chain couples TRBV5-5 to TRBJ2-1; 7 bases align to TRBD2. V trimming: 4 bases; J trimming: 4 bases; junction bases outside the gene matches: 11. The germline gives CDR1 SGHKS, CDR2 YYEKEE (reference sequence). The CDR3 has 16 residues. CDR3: CASSLLGAGVYNEQFF. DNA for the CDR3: TGTGCCAGCAGCCTCCTCGGGGCGGGGGTTTACAATGAGCAGTTCTTC.

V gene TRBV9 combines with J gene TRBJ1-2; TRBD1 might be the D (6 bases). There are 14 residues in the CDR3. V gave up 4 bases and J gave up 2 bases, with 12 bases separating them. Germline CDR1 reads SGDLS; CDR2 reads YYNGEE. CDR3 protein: CASSTNTGNYGYTF. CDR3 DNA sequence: TGTGCCAGCAGCACTAATACAGGGAACTATGGCTACACCTTC.

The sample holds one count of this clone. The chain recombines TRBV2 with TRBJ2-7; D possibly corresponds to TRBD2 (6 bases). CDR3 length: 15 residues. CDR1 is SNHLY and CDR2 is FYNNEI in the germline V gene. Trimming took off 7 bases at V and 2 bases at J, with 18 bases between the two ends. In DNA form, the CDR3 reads TGTGCCAGCACTGCCGGGACTCAAACGACCTACGAGCAGTACTTC. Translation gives CASTAGTQTTYEQYF.

CDR3 protein: CAWASGGFLMNTEAFF. The CDR3 nucleotides read TGTGCCTGGGCATCTGGAGGCTTCTTAATGAACACTGAAGCTTTCTTT. The chain uses TRBV30 and TRBJ1-1; D remains unclear. Trimming removed 5 bases from V and 0 bases from J, with 19 bases in between. This CDR3 comprises 16 residues. Germline V lookup: CDR1 GTSNPN, CDR2 SVGIG (reference sequence).

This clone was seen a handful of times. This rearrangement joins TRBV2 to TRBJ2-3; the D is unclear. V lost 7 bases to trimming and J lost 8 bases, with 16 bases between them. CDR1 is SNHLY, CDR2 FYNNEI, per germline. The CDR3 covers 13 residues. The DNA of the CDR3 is TGTGCCAGCATCCTGACTGAAAGCGTTACGCAGTATTTT. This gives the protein CASILTESVTQYF.

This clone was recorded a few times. The CDR3 spells CASSDPRKGQGAVTEAFF. CDR3 coding DNA: TGTGCCAGCAGCGACCCCCGGAAAGGACAGGGGGCAGTCACTGAAGCTTTCTTT. V is TRBV9 and J is TRBJ1-1, with 11 nucleotides matching TRBD1. The V gene's germline CDR1 is SGDLS and CDR2 YYNGEE. The trim removed 3 bases at V and 4 bases at J, leaving 14 bases unmatched. The CDR3 spans 18 residues.

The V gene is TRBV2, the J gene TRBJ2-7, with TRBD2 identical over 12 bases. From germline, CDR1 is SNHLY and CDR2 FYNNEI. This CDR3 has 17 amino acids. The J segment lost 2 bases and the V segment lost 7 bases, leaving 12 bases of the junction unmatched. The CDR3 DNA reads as TGTGCCAGCATCTGGCTAGCGGGGGGGTCGGCCCCCTACGAGCAGTACTTC. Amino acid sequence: CASIWLAGGSAPYEQYF.

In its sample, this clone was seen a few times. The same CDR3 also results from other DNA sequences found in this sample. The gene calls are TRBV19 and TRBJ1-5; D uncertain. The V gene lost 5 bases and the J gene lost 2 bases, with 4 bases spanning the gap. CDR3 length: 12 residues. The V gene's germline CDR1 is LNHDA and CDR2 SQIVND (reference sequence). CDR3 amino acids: CASSLRNQPQHF. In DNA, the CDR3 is TGTGCCAGTAGTCTCCGCAATCAGCCCCAGCATTTT.

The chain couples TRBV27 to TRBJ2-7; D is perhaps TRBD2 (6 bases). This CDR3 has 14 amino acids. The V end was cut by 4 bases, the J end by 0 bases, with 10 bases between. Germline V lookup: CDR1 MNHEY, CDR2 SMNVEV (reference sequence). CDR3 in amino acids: CASSYDGSSYEQYF. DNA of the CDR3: TGTGCCAGCAGTTACGACGGGAGCTCCTACGAGCAGTACTTC.

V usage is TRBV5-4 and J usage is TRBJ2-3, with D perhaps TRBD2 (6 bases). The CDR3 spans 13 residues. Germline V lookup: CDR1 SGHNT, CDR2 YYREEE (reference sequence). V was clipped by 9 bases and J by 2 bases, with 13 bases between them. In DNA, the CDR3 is TGTGCCACCACGGGACTCCTCACAGATACGCAGTATTTT. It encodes CATTGLLTDTQYF.

In DNA form, the CDR3 reads TGCGCCAGCAGCTTGGACGGGACAGGGGCCGGCTACACCTTC. Translated, it gives CASSLDGTGAGYTF. The chain recombines TRBV5-1 with TRBJ1-2; the match to TRBD1 covers 10 bases. Germline assignment: CDR1 SGHRS and CDR2 YFSETQ. The CDR3 runs to 14 residues. Trimming at V came to 0 bases and at J to 8 bases, leaving 4 bases not matched to a gene.

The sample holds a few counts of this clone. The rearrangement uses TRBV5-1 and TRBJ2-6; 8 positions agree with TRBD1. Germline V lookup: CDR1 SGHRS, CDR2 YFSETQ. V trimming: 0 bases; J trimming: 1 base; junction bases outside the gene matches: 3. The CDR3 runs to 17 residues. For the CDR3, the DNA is TGCGCCAGCAGCTTGGTCCGACAGGGGTCTGGGGCCAACGTCCTGACTTTC. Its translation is CASSLVRQGSGANVLTF.

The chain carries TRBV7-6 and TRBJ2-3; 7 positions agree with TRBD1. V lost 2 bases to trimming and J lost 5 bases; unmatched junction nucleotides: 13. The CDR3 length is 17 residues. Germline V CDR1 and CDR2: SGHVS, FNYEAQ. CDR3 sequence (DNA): TGTGCCAGCAGCTTATACGTTGGGACAGTTGGGGGAGATACGCAGTATTTT. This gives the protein CASSLYVGTVGGDTQYF. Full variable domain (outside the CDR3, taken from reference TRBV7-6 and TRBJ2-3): GAGVSQSPRYKVTKRGQDVALRCDPISGHVSLYWYRQALGQGPEFLTYFNYEAQQDKSGLPNDRFSAERPEGSISTLTIQRTEQRDSAMYRCASSLYVGTVGGDTQYFGPGTRLTVL.

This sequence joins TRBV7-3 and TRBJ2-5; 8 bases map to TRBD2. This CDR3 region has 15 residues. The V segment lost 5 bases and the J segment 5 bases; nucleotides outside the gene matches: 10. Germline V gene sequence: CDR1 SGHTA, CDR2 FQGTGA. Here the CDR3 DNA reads TGTGCCAGCAGCCCCCGGGGGGGGCTTTACGAGACCCAGTACTTC. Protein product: CASSPRGGLYETQYF.

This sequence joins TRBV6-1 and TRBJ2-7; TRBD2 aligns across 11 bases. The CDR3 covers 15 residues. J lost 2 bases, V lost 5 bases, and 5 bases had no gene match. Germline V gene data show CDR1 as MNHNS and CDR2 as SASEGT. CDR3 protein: CASSKASGGPYEQYF. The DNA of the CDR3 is TGTGCCAGCAGTAAGGCTAGCGGGGGGCCCTACGAGCAGTACTTC.

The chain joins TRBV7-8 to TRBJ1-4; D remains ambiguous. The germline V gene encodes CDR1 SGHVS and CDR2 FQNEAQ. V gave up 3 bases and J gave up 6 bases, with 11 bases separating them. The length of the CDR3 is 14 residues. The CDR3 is CASSFDTEDEKLFF. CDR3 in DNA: TGTGCCAGCAGCTTCGACACGGAGGATGAAAAACTGTTTTTT.

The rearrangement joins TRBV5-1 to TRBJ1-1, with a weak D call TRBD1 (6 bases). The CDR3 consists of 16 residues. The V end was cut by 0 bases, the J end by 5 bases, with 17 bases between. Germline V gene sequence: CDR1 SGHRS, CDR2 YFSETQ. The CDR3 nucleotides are TGCGCCAGCAGCTTGGAAGTTGGGCAGGGGATAACTGAAGCTTTCTTT. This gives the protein CASSLEVGQGITEAFF.

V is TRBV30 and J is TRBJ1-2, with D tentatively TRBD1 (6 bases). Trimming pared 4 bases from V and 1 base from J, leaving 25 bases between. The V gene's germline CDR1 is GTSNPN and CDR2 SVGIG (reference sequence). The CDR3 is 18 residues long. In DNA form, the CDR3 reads TGTGCCTGGACAAGGGCGATAACGGAAGGGGGGGTTAACTATGGCTACACCTTC. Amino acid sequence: CAWTRAITEGGVNYGYTF.

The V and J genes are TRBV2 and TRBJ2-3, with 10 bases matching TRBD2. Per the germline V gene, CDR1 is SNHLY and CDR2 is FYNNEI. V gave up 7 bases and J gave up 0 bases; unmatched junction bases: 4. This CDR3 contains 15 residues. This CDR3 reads CASNLAGVSTDTQYF. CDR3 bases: TGTGCCAGCAACCTAGCGGGGGTTAGCACAGATACGCAGTATTTT.

The CDR3: CASSVGGGNNQPQHF. In DNA form, the CDR3 reads TGTGCCAGCAGCGTAGGGGGGGGTAACAATCAGCCCCAGCATTTT. The rearrangement links TRBV9 to TRBJ1-5; TRBD1 might be the D (5 bases). This CDR3 is built from 15 residues. Trimming removed 0 bases from V and 3 bases from J, with 10 bases in between. CDR1 SGDLS and CDR2 YYNGEE come from the germline V gene.